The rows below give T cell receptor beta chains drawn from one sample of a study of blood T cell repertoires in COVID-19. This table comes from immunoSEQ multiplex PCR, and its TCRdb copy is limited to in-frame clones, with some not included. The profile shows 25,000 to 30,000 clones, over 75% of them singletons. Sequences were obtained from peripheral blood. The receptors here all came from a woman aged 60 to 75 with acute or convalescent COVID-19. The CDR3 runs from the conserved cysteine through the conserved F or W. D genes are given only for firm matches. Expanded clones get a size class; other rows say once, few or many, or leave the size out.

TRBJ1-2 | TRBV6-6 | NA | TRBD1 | CASSPKPGQGAMGYTF | TGTGCCAGCAGCCCGAAACCGGGACAGGGGGCGATGGGCTACACCTTC
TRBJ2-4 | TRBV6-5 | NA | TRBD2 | CASNGGGVDIQYF | TGTGCCAGCAATGGGGGAGGGGTAGACATTCAGTACTTC
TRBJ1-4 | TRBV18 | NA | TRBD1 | CASSPQGAVNEKLFF | TGTGCCAGCTCACCACAGGGGGCCGTGAATGAAAAACTGTTTTTT
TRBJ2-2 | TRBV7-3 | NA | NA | CASSLNWNTGELFF | TGTGCCAGCAGCTTAAACTGGAACACCGGGGAGCTGTTTTTT
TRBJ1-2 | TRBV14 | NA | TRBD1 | CASSAGQGFYGYTF | TGTGCCAGCAGCGCGGGACAGGGTTTCTATGGCTACACCTTC
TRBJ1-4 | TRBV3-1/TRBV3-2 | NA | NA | CASSQDTGSLKLFF | TGTGCCAGCAGCCAAGATACCGGGTCGTTAAAACTGTTTTTT
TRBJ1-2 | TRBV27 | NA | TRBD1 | CASFQTGTGVPAF | TGTGCCAGCTTTCAGACCGGGACAGGGGTCCCGGCCTTC
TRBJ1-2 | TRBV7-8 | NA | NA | CASSSQGYYGYTF | TGTGCCAGCAGCTCACAGGGTTACTATGGCTACACCTTC
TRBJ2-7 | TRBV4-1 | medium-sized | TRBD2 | CASSQKELGTSSYEQYF | TGCGCCAGCAGCCAAAAGGAACTCGGGACTAGCTCCTACGAGCAGTACTTC
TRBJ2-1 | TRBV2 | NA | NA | CASSLSGGAPIKIYNEQFF | TGTGCCAGCAGCCTCTCGGGGGGCGCCCCCATAAAAATCTACAATGAGCAGTTCTTC
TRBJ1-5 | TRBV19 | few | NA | CASVSGTAANQPQHF | TGTGCCAGTGTCTCCGGGACTGCCGCCAATCAGCCCCAGCATTTT
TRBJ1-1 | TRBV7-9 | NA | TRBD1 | CASSPDRVEAFF | TGTGCCAGCAGCCCAGACAGGGTTGAAGCTTTCTTT
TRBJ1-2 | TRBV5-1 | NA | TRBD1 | CASSLAGGDYGYTF | TGCGCCAGCAGCTTGGCAGGGGGTGACTATGGCTACACCTTC
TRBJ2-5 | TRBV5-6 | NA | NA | CASSLEHMDQETQYF | TGTGCCAGCAGCTTGGAACACATGGACCAAGAGACCCAGTACTTC
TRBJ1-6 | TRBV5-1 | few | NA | CASSLIQGTSSSYNSPLHF | TGCGCCAGCAGCTTGATCCAGGGGACCTCGAGCTCCTATAATTCACCCCTCCACTTT
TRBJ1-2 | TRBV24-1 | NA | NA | CATSDLYGYTF | TGTGCCACCAGTGATCTCTATGGCTACACCTTC
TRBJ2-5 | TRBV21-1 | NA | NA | CASSKAQRGLKETQYF | TGTGCCAGCAGCAAAGCACAGCGGGGGTTAAAGGAGACCCAGTACTTC
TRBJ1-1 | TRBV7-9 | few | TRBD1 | CASSPHPGGRTEAFF | TGTGCCAGCAGCCCCCACCCAGGGGGCCGTACTGAAGCTTTCTTT
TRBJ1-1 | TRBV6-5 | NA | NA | CASPPRGTAFF | TGTGCCAGCCCCCCCCGAGGTACAGCTTTCTTT
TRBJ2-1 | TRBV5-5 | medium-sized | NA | CASSLDSYNEQFF | TGTGCCAGCAGCCTGGACAGTTACAATGAGCAGTTCTTC
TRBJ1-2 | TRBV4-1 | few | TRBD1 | CASSQDWKATGGNYGYTF | TGCGCCAGCAGCCAAGATTGGAAGGCGACAGGGGGCAACTATGGCTACACCTTC
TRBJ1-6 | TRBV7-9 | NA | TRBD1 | CASSDLTGGDNSPLHF | TGTGCCAGCAGCGACTTGACAGGGGGCGATAATTCACCCCTCCACTTT
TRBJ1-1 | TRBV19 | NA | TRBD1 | CASSIKGASSFLRNTEAFF | TGTGCCAGTAGTATCAAGGGGGCTAGTTCCTTCCTACGGAACACTGAAGCTTTCTTT
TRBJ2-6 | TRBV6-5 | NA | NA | CASSNGPWANVLTF | TGTGCCAGCAGTAATGGCCCGTGGGCCAACGTCCTGACTTTC
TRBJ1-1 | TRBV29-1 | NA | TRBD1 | CSVRTGGNTEAFF | TGCAGCGTAAGGACAGGCGGGAACACTGAAGCTTTCTTT
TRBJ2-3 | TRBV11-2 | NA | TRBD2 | CASSSRLAGQRDTQYF | TGTGCCAGCAGCTCCCGACTAGCGGGGCAGAGGGATACGCAGTATTTT
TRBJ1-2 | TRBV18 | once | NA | CASSATSSEGYTF | TGTGCCAGCTCAGCGACAAGTTCTGAAGGCTACACCTTC
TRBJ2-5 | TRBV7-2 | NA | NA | CASSLDGEGGETQYF | TGTGCCAGCAGCTTAGATGGTGAGGGCGGGGAGACCCAGTACTTC
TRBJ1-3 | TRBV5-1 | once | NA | CASSPGTSNSGNTIYF | TGCGCCAGCAGCCCCGGGACTTCCAACTCTGGAAACACCATATATTTT
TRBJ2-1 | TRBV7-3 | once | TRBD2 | CASSLGGGPYNEQFF | TGTGCCAGCAGCTTAGGCGGGGGGCCCTACAATGAGCAGTTCTTC
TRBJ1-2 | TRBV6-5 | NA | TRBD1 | CASSYSRTGGGYGYTF | TGTGCCAGCAGTTACTCTCGTACAGGGGGCGGCTATGGCTACACCTTC
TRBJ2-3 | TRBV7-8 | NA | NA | CASSRVAMLPDTQYF | TGTGCCAGCAGCCGGGTAGCGATGCTGCCAGATACGCAGTATTTT
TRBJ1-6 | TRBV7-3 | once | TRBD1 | CASSTGTGRNSPLHF | TGTGCCAGCAGCACCGGGACAGGGAGGAATTCACCCCTCCACTTT
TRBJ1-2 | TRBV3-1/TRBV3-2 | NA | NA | CASSQLAGGYGYTF | TGTGCCAGCAGCCAACTGGCTGGGGGGTATGGCTACACCTTC
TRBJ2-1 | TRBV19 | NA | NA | CASSLAAGRIGYEQFF | TGTGCCAGTAGTCTCGCGGCGGGGAGAATTGGCTATGAGCAGTTCTTC
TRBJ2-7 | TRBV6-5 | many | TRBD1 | CASRTGGSSYEQYF | TGTGCCAGTAGGACAGGGGGCAGCTCCTACGAGCAGTACTTC
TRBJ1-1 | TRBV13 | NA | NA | CASSLLTREGTEAFF | TGTGCCAGCAGCTTACTTACCCGGGAGGGGACTGAAGCTTTCTTT
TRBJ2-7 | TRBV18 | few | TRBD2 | CASSPYSGGDYEQYF | TGTGCCAGCTCACCATATAGCGGGGGAGACTACGAGCAGTACTTC
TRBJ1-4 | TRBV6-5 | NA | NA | CASSKQGWAEKLFF | TGTGCCAGCAGTAAACAGGGCTGGGCTGAAAAACTGTTTTTT
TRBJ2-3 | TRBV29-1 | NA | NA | CSVDSRVGTDTQYF | TGCAGCGTTGACTCCAGGGTGGGCACCGATACGCAGTATTTT
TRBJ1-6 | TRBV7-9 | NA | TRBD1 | CASSTGTGNSPLHF | TGTGCCAGCAGCACCGGGACAGGGAATTCACCCCTCCACTTT
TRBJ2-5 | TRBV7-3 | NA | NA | CASSLGRAHQETQYF | TGTGCCAGCAGCTTAGGCAGGGCTCACCAAGAGACCCAGTACTTC
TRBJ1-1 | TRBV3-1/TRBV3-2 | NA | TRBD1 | CASSDRDRSEAFF | TGTGCCAGCTCGGACAGGGATCGTTCTGAAGCTTTCTTT
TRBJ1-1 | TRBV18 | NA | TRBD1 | CASSPRQGPGTEAFF | TGTGCCAGCTCACCCCGACAGGGACCGGGGACTGAAGCTTTCTTT
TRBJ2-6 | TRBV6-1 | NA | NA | CASSERRGAGANVLTF | TGTGCCAGCAGTGAAAGGAGGGGTGCTGGGGCCAACGTCCTGACTTTC
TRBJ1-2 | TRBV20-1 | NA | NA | CSAGADYGYTF | TGCAGTGCAGGGGCTGACTATGGCTACACCTTC
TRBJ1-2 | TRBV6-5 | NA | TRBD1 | CASSPGTGIYGYTF | TGTGCCAGCAGTCCCGGGACAGGGATCTATGGCTACACCTTC
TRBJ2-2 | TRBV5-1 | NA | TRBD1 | CASSLGQGLIFTGELFF | TGCGCCAGCAGCTTGGGACAGGGCTTAATCTTCACCGGGGAGCTGTTTTTT
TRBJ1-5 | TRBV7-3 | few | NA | CASSPGRNQPQHF | TGTGCCAGCAGCCCGGGGAGGAATCAGCCCCAGCATTTT
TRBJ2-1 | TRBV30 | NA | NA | CAWSVLSYNEQFF | TGTGCCTGGAGTGTACTCTCCTACAATGAGCAGTTCTTC
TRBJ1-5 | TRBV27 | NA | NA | CASSASGTSNQPQHF | TGTGCCAGCAGTGCCTCGGGAACTAGCAATCAGCCCCAGCATTTT
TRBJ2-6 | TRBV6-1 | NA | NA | CASSGTGLRLSGANVLTF | TGTGCCAGCAGTGGTACAGGGCTCAGGCTCTCTGGGGCCAACGTCCTGACTTTC
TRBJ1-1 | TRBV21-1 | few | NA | CASSCPDRREGTEAFF | TGTGCCAGCAGCTGCCCGGACAGACGGGAAGGCACTGAAGCTTTCTTT
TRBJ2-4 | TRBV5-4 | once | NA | CASSLYKENIQYF | TGTGCCAGCAGCTTGTACAAAGAAAACATTCAGTACTTC
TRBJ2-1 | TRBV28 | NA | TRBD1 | CASRTDRTGNEQFF | TGTGCCAGCAGAACGGACAGGACTGGCAATGAGCAGTTCTTC
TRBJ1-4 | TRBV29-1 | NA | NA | CSVEVGDTYEKLFF | TGCAGCGTTGAAGTCGGGGACACTTATGAAAAACTGTTTTTT